The clone carrying this TCR beta chain was found many times. Its antigen is unidentified. The CDR3 runs 13 residues. The V gene's germline CDR1 is SQVTM and CDR2 ANQGSEA. V was trimmed by 0 bases and J by 4 bases, leaving 8 bases between them. The data derive from a study of read filtering for tumor transcriptome and immune sequencing. Study-level findings and limits: Even smaller IR-seq throughput identified most shared clonotypes. The sorted CD138-negative fraction was a mixed bone marrow immune population, not purified T cells.

Molecular barcoded adaptors covering alpha/delta and beta/gamma chains were used on 400 ng RNA. One entry per CDR3 protein, called by TCRdb with MiXCR from the reads. The sample records around 38,000 distinct CDR3 sequences, roughly 15% being singletons. The chain carries TRBV29-1 and TRBJ2-3, with D unresolved. Sequenced material: a population of CD138-negative cells sorted from bone marrow. The receptor was isolated from a donor aged 40 or over with multiple myeloma. The CDR3 DNA sequence: TGCAGCGTTGAAGAACCCAATTCAGATACGCAGTATTTT. Translated, it gives CSVEEPNSDTQYF.